The clone carrying this TCR beta chain was detected a few times. The CDR3 has 18 amino acids. V dropped 6 bases and J dropped 5; count of bases not matched to a gene: 12. The V gene's germline CDR1 is SGHNT and CDR2 YENEEA. The data originate from a study of beta chain features in type 1 diabetes. Sequencing targeted expressed TCRB transcripts, as all isolated RNA had been reverse transcribed. Assay: immunoSEQ multiplex PCR; the TCRdb copy retains only in-frame clones and omits some. Counted here are approximately 160,000 clones, about 9.8% occurring once; the ten biggest clones make up around 2.5%. Sequenced material: central memory CD4+ T cells from blood. The sequence derives from a woman aged 18-29 years in good health. The rearrangement uses TRBV11-3 and TRBJ2-1, with 14 bases identical to TRBD2. CDR3 sequence: CASRSKGTSGSTHNEQFF. In DNA form, the CDR3 reads TGTGCCAGCAGGTCAAAAGGGACTAGCGGGAGTACCCACAATGAGCAGTTCTTC.